This T cell receptor beta chain was profiled in a study of technical replicates of blood from a handful of donors. The germline gives CDR1 MNHEY, CDR2 SMNVEV (reference sequence). The CDR3 runs 14 residues. V was pared by 0 bases and J by 4 bases, with 7 bases between. Measured with immunoSEQ multiplex PCR; TCRdb has only the in-frame clones, and not every one. Of some 87,000 clones listed, around 96% are singletons. The source of this sequence is a human donor in good health. The rearrangement joins TRBV27 to TRBJ2-1; D remains ambiguous. Sequencing was performed on T cells isolated from PBMCs. CDR3: CASSLSSVYNEQFF. In DNA form, the CDR3 reads TGTGCCAGCAGTTTATCATCAGTTTACAATGAGCAGTTCTTC.